The T cell receptor (beta chain) under discussion was sequenced for a study of T cell responses to AZD1222 COVID-19 vaccine. Study observations and caveats: Spike-specific TCR breadth and depth rose after two AZD1222 doses. Among the donors, most were white British and more were female, and clonal diversity was possibly underestimated.

The CDR3 runs 13 residues. Trimming took 2 bases from V and 7 from J, leaving 12 bases between them. CDR1 and CDR2 from the germline V gene are SGHNT and YYREEE (reference sequence). TCRdb's copy holds only in-frame clones and misses some; the assay was immunoSEQ multiplex PCR. The data hold about 160,000 clones, with 80% to 95% observed a single time. This clone showed up just once. What it binds is not known. The source of this sequence is an adult in good health. The specimen comprised peripheral blood, sampled on day 0 of AZD1222 vaccination. The chain employs TRBV5-4 and TRBJ1-2; D gene unclear. The CDR3 sequence is CASSLYGSSGYTF. The CDR3 nucleotides read TGTGCCAGCAGCTTATACGGGAGTAGTGGCTACACCTTC.